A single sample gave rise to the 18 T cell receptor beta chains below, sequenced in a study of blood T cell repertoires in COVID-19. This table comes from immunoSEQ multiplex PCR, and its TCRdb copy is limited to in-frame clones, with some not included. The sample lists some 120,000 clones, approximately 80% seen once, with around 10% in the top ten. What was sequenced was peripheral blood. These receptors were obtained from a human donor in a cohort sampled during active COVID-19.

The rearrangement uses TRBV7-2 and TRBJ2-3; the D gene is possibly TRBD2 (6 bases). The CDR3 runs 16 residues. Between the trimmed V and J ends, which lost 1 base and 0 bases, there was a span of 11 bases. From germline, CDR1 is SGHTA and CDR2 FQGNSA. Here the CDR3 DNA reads TGTGCCAGCAGCTTAGTATGGGGGGTTAGCACAGATACGCAGTATTTT. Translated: CASSLVWGVSTDTQYF.

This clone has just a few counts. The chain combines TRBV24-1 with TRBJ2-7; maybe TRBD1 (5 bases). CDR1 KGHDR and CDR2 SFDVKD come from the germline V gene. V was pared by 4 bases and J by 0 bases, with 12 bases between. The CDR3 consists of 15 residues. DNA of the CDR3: TGTGCCACCAGTGACTCGACAGCGCGCTCCTACGAGCAGTACTTC. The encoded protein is CATSDSTARSYEQYF.

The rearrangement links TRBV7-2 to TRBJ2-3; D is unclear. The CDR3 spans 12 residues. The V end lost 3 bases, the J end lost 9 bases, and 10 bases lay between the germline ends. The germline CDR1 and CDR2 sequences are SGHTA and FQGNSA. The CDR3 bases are TGTGCCAGCAGCTTTCTGGGCGCAACGCAGTATTTT. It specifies CASSFLGATQYF. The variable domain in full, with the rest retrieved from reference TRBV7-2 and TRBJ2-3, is GAGVSQSPSNKVTEKGKDVELRCDPISGHTALYWYRQSLGQGLEFLIYFQGNSAPDKSGLPSDRFSAERTGGSVSTLTIQRTQQEDSAVYLCASSFLGATQYFGPGTRLTVL.

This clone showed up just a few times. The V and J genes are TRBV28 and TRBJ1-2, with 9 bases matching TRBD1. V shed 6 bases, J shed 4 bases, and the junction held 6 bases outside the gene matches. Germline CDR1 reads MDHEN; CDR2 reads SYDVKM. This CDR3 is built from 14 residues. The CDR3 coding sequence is TGTGCCAGCAGCTTACAGGGGGCGGTCTATGGCTACACCTTC. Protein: CASSLQGAVYGYTF.

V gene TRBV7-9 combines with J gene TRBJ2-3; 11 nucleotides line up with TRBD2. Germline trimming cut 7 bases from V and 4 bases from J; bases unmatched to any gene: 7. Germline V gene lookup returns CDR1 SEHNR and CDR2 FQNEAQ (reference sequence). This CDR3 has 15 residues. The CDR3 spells CASNIAGGPSDTQYF. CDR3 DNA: TGTGCCAGCAACATAGCGGGGGGGCCCTCAGATACGCAGTATTTT.

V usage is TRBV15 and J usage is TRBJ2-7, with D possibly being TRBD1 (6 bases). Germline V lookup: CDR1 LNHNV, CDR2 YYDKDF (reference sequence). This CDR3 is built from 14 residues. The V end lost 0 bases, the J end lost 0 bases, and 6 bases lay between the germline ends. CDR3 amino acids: CATSRDRGSYEQYF. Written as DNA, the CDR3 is TGTGCCACCAGCAGAGACAGGGGCTCCTACGAGCAGTACTTC.

CDR3: CASSIDYIGSTQYF. The CDR3 nucleotides are TGTGCCAGTAGTATAGATTACATTGGGAGTACGCAGTATTTT. V and J are TRBV19 and TRBJ2-3; possibly TRBD2 for D (5 bases). V lost 0 bases, J lost 8 bases, and 12 bases lay in between. The CDR3 length is 14 residues. Germline CDR1 is LNHDA and CDR2 is SQIVND (reference sequence).

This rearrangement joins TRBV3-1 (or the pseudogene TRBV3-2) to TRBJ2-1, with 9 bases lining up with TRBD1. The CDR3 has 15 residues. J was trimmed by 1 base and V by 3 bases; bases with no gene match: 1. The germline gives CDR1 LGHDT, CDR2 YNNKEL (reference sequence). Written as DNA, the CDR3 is TGTGCCAGCAGCCAGGGACAGGGTTCCTACAATGAGCAGTTCTTC. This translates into CASSQGQGSYNEQFF.

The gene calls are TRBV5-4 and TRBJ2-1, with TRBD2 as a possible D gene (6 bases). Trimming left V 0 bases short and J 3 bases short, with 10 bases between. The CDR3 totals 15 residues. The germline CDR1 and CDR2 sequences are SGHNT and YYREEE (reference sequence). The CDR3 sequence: CASSLGAGRYNEQFF. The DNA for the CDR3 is TGTGCCAGCAGCTTGGGGGCGGGGCGCTACAATGAGCAGTTCTTC.

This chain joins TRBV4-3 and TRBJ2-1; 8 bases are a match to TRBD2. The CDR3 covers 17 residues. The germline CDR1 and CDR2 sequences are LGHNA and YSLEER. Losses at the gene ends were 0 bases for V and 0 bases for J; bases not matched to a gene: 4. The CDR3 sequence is CASSQDIGTSSYNEQFF. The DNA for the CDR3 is TGCGCCAGCAGCCAAGATATTGGGACTAGCTCCTACAATGAGCAGTTCTTC.

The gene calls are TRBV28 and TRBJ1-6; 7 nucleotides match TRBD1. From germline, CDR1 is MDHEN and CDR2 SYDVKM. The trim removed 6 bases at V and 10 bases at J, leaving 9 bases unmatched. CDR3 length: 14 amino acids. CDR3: CASSRGQVNSPLHF. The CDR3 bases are TGTGCCAGCAGCCGCGGACAGGTGAACTCACCCCTCCACTTT. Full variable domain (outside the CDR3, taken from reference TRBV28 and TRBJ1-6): DVKVTQSSRYLVKRTGEKVFLECVQDMDHENMFWYRQDPGLGLRLIYFSYDVKMKEKGDIPEGYSVSREKKERFSLILESASTNQTSMYLCASSRGQVNSPLHFGNGTRLTVT.

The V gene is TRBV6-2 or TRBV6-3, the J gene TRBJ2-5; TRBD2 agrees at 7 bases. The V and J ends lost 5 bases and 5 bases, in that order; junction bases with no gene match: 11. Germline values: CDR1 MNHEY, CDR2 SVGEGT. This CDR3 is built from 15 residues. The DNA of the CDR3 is TGTGCCAGCAGTAACCCAGCGGGGTTGGCGGAGACCCAGTACTTC. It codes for CASSNPAGLAETQYF.

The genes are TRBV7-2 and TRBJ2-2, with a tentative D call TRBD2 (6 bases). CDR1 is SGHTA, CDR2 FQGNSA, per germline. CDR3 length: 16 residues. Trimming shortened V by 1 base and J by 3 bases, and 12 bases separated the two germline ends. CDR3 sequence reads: CASSLEGGSHTGELFF. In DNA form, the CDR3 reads TGTGCCAGCAGCTTAGAAGGAGGGTCTCACACCGGGGAGCTGTTTTTT.

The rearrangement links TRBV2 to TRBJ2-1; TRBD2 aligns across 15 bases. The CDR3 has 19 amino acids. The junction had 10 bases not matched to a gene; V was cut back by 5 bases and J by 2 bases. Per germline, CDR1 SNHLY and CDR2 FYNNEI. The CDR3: CASSRGLAGGPTTYNEQFF. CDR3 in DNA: TGTGCCAGCAGTAGAGGACTAGCGGGGGGGCCCACCACCTACAATGAGCAGTTCTTC. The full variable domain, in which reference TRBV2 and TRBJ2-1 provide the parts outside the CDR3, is EPEVTQTPSHQVTQMGQEVILRCVPISNHLYFYWYRQILGQKVEFLVSFYNNEISEKSEIFDDQFSVERPDGSNFTLKIRSTKLEDSAMYFCASSRGLAGGPTTYNEQFFGPGTRLTVL.

CDR3 sequence: CSASRQGDNGYTF. CDR3 sequence (DNA): TGCAGTGCTAGTAGGCAGGGGGATAATGGCTACACCTTC. The gene calls are TRBV20-1 and TRBJ1-2; 7 bases align to TRBD1. V was clipped by 3 bases and J by 6 bases; unmatched bases: 7. Germline assignment: CDR1 DFQATT and CDR2 SNEGSKA (reference sequence). This CDR3 comprises 13 residues.

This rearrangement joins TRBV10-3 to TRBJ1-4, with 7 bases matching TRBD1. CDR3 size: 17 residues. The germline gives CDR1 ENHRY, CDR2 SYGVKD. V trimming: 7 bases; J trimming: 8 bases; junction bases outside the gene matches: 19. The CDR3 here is CAITPYLEDRKDEKLFF. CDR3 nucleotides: TGTGCCATCACCCCCTATTTGGAGGACAGGAAAGACGAAAAACTGTTTTTT.

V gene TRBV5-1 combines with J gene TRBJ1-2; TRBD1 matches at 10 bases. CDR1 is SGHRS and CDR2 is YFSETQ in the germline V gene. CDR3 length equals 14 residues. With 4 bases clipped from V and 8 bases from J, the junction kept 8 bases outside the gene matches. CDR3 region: CASSTGTGVIGYTF. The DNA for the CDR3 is TGCGCCAGCAGCACCGGGACAGGGGTGATCGGCTACACCTTC.

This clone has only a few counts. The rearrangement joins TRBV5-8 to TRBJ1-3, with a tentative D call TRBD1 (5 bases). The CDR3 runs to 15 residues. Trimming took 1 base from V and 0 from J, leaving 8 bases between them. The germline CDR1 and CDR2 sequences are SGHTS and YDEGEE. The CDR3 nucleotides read TGTGCCAGCAGCTTGCAGGGCGTCTCTGGAAACACCATATATTTT. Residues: CASSLQGVSGNTIYF.